Below, 3 T cell receptor beta chains from the same sample are listed, as sequenced in a study of blood T cell repertoires in COVID-19. Profiling relied on immunoSEQ multiplex PCR, and the TCRdb table lists in-frame clones only, not all of them. The data contain some 490,000 clones, 75% to 90% of them singletons. The material sequenced was PBMCs or T cells enriched from blood (not recorded which). Receptor source: a woman aged 55-75 years who had recovered from COVID-19.

The chain recombines TRBV11-2 with TRBJ2-1, with unresolved D. Germline CDR1 and CDR2: SGHAT and FQNNGV. There are 15 residues in the CDR3. V lost 1 base and J lost 6, with 13 bases in between. DNA for the CDR3: TGTGCCAGCAGCTTAGCCCTACCGGCGGTCAATGAGCAGTTCTTC. Translating gives CASSLALPAVNEQFF.

The chain joins TRBV24-1 to TRBJ2-1; TRBD1 might be the D (7 bases). The CDR3 is made up of 17 amino acids. Germline CDR1 KGHDR, CDR2 SFDVKD. Trimming pared 0 bases from V and 3 bases from J, leaving 14 bases between. CDR3: CATSDLPGDSLYNEQFF. The CDR3 DNA sequence: TGTGCCACCAGTGATTTGCCGGGGGACAGCCTCTACAATGAGCAGTTCTTC.

The chain joins TRBV5-1 to TRBJ2-5, with 12 nucleotides matching TRBD2. Germline V gene data show CDR1 as SGHRS and CDR2 as YFSETQ. The CDR3 is 19 residues long. Trimming at V came to 0 bases and at J to 2 bases, leaving 11 bases not matched to a gene. The CDR3 DNA reads as TGCGCCAGCAGCTTGGGTTGGACTAGCGGGGCACTTCTACAAGAGACCCAGTACTTC. This codes for CASSLGWTSGALLQETQYF. Variable domain in full (rest from reference TRBV5-1 and TRBJ2-5): KAGVTQTPRYLIKTRGQQVTLSCSPISGHRSVSWYQQTPGQGLQFLFEYFSETQRNKGNFPGRFSGRQFSNSRSEMNVSTLELGDSALYLCASSLGWTSGALLQETQYFGPGTRLLVL.